There are a few counts of the clone carrying this T cell receptor beta chain. Trimming removed 6 bases from V and 3 bases from J; junction bases left unmatched: 5. The CDR3 runs to 15 residues. CDR1 is ENHRY and CDR2 is SYGVKD in the germline V gene. The entry originates in a study of blood T cells in healthy people across ages. Alongside a J-beta primer mix, a sample-barcoded 5' primer served in a second PCR lasting roughly 7 to 11 cycles. TCRdb itself ran the 5' RACE reads through MiXCR, one entry per CDR3 protein. The repertoire holds 1.5 million to 2 million distinct CDR3 sequences, with 28% as singletons.

This receptor was obtained from a woman in her twenties or thirties in good health. The sequencing sample was made of blood. The rearrangement joins TRBV10-3 to TRBJ2-1, with 10 bases fitting TRBD2. The CDR3 bases are TGTGCCATCAGGGAAACTAGCGGGAACTACAATGAGCAGTTCTTC. This gives the protein CAIRETSGNYNEQFF.